This TCR beta chain was found in a study of cytomegalovirus exposure and HLA in healthy donors. The CDR3 length is 14 residues. CDR1 and CDR2 (germline): KGHSH, LQKENI. The V and J ends lost 5 bases and 6 bases respectively, with 14 bases between them. The PCR was carried out with 60 Vbeta primers and 13 Jbeta primers. Sequencing used immunoSEQ multiplex PCR; TCRdb keeps in-frame clones, though not all of them. This sample's clone table lists approximately 50,000 clones. The specimen was PBMCs. The chain links TRBV18 to TRBJ2-1; TRBD2 might be the D (7 bases). This clonotype was sampled from a female donor in good health and CMV-seronegative. The CDR3: CASSFVRGANEQFF. In DNA form, the CDR3 reads TGTGCCAGCTCATTCGTCCGGGGGGCCAATGAGCAGTTCTTC.